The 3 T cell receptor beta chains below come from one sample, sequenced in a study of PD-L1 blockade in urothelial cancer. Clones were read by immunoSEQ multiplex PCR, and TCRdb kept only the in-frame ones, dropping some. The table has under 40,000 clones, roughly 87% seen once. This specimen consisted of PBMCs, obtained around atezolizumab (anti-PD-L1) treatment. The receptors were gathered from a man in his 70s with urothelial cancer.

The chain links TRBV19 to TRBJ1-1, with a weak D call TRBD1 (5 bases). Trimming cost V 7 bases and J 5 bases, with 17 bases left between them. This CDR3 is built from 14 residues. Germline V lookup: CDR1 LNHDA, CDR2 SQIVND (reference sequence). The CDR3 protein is CASKGVGVGTEAFF. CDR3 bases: TGTGCCAGTAAGGGTGTAGGGGTTGGAACTGAAGCTTTCTTT.

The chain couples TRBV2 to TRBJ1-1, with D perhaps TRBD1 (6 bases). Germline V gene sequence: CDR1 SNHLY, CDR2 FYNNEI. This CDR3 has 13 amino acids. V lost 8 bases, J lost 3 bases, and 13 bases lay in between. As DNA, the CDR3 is TGTGCCAGCGGGCTTAGACAGGACACTGAAGCTTTCTTT. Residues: CASGLRQDTEAFF. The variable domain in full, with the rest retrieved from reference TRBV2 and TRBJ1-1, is EPEVTQTPSHQVTQMGQEVILRCVPISNHLYFYWYRQILGQKVEFLVSFYNNEISEKSEIFDDQFSVERPDGSNFTLKIRSTKLEDSAMYFCASGLRQDTEAFFGQGTRLTVV.

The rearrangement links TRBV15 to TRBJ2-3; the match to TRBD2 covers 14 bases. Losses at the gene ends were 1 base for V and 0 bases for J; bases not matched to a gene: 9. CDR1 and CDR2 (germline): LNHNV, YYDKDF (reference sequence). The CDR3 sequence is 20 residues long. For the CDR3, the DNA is TGTGCCACCAGCAGAGGAGGACTAGCGGGAGGCCGTGGGAGCACAGATACGCAGTATTTT. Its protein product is CATSRGGLAGGRGSTDTQYF.